This TCR beta chain was profiled in a study of OX40 agonist ivuxolimab in advanced cancers. Looking at the study overall: Ivuxolimab was a fully human IgG2 agonistic monoclonal antibody targeting the costimulatory receptor OX40 (CD134). Intravenous ivuxolimab was administered to patients every 2 weeks at six dose levels: 0.01, 0.1, 0.3, 1.5, 3 and 10 mg/kg. Of the approximately 54 patients in dose escalation, 19 had hepatocellular carcinoma, some 15 had melanoma, 9 had renal cell carcinoma and 9 had head and neck cancer. In the dose-escalation cohort, 70% to 85% of patients were male, and the mean age was 60 years with a range of roughly 20 to 85. Patients were allowed to have had prior anti-PD-1, anti-PD-L1 or anti-CTLA-4 therapy, and less than 45% of the dose-escalation patients had previously received checkpoint inhibitors. Partial responses occurred in three dose-escalation patients: two with cutaneous melanoma and one with hepatocellular carcinoma. Peripheral TCRbeta sequencing aimed to test whether ivuxolimab altered TCR sequence diversity and caused clonal T-cell expansion. The paper covers the monotherapy dose-escalation part of the phase I ivuxolimab trial, which included N ≈ 52 patients.

A few counts support this clone. What antigen it recognizes has not been identified. Per-nucleotide qualities are absent, and no much larger clonotype sits a single base away. Patients with a history of autoimmune disease or receiving systemic immunosuppression were excluded from the trial. Peripheral blood for TCR sequencing was collected from all dose cohorts at baseline, on cycle 4 day 1, and on cycle 7 day 1. Samples came from an open-label, multicenter, first-in-human phase I dose-escalation trial of ivuxolimab. Adults with locally advanced or metastatic head and neck squamous cell, hepatocellular, melanoma or renal cell carcinoma were enrolled in the trial. Before TCR sequencing, CD4+ T cells and CD8+ T cells from peripheral blood were sorted into separate populations. The investigation overall reported the following: Low levels of normalized T-cell clonal expansion were also seen in some patients who did not respond. At doses of 0.1 to 3.0 mg/kg, clonal expansion of both CD4+ and CD8+ blood T cells was observed from baseline to week 6. After ivuxolimab, expanded clones were on average more numerous among CD8+ T cells than among CD4+ T cells. The antigen specificity of the clonally expanded peripheral T cells was not determined. In the 0.1-3.0 mg/kg groups, partial responders were among the patients with the lowest normalized peripheral clonal expansion, particularly in CD8+ T cells.

Genomic DNA was isolated from the sorted cells so that the TCRbeta CDR3 region could be sequenced. The immunoSEQ Assay was used for sequencing of TCRbeta CDR3 regions. Drawn from immuneACCESS, this table holds only the in-frame rearrangements with V and J called that TCRdb kept. Clones are partly lost; checked studies trace under half to an unresolved V gene and leave the rest unexplained. Within this sample are some 16,000 clones, with just over 70% of them counted one time only. The ten biggest clones cover just over 35% of the sample. Sequences were derived from CD4+ or CD8+ T cells sorted from blood, sampled in a trial of the OX40 agonist ivuxolimab. This receptor was identified in an adult with an advanced solid tumor such as melanoma, head and neck, liver or kidney cancer.

The CDR3 region: CASKGIEAGDWFEQYF. The DNA sequence is as follows: TGTGCCAGCAAGGGGATAGAAGCGGGAGATTGGTTCGAGCAGTACTTC. The chain is encoded by TRBV6-6 joined to TRBJ2-7, with TRBD2 matching 8 junction bases. V and J are trimmed by 7 bases and 6 bases, and the gene matches miss 17 bases of the junction. The germline V gene (reference sequence) sets CDR1 to MNHNY and CDR2 to SVGAGI. From cysteine to phenylalanine, the CDR3 is 16 amino acids long. Kept here is only the CDR3 DNA, which spans 48 bases and is read in frame from base 1.